This TCR beta chain is from a study of cytomegalovirus exposure and HLA in healthy donors. Study context: From donors who were HLA-typed, an early data release held around 80 million unique TCRs.

Germline V gene sequence: CDR1 PRHDT, CDR2 FYEKMQ (reference sequence). V shed 5 bases and J 2 bases; nucleotides not matched to a gene: 2. The CDR3 loop spans 14 amino acids. Turning to this clone: What it binds is not known.

General study points: Within a later analysis, the majority of CMV-associated TCR beta chains appeared HLA-restricted.

The PCR employed 60 Vbeta primers together with 13 Jbeta primers. Profiled with immunoSEQ multiplex PCR; TCRdb holds only in-frame clones, not every one. The sample holds roughly 63,000 clones; more than 70% are singletons and the top ten take more than 20%. Sequencing was carried out using PBMCs. The receptor was derived from a man aged 50 to 59 in good health and CMV-seropositive. The genes are TRBV13 and TRBJ2-7, with 11 bases lining up with TRBD2. CDR3 residues: CASSIAGGAYEQYF. Written as DNA, the CDR3 is TGTGCCAGCAGCATAGCGGGAGGGGCCTACGAGCAGTACTTC.